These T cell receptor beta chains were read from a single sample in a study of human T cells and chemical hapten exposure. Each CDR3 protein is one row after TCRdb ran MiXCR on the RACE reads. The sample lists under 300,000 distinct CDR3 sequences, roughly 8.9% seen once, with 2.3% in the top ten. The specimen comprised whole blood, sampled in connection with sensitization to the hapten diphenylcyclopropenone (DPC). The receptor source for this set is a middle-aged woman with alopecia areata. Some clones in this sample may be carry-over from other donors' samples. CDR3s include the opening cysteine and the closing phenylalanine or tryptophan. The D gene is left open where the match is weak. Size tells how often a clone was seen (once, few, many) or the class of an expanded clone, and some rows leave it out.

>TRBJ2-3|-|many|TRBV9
TGTGCCAGCAGCCCGATCGTAGGGGATACGCAGTATTTT
CASSPIVGDTQYF
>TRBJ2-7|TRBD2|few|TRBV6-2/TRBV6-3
TGTGCCAGCAGCCCGGGACTAGGGATCGCGGGGGATATCTACGAGCAGTACTTC
CASSPGLGIAGDIYEQYF
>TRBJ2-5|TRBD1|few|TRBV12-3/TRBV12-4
TGTGCCAGCAGTTTAGGGACAGGGGCAGAGACCCAGTACTTC
CASSLGTGAETQYF
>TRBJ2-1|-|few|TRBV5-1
TGCGCCAGCACGGTCTCAGGGGCTAGCGGCTCCAATGAGCAGTTCTTC
CASTVSGASGSNEQFF
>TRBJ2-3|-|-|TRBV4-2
TGTGCCAGCAGCCAAGTCCGGGGTATAGGTTCAGATACGCAGTATTTT
CASSQVRGIGSDTQYF
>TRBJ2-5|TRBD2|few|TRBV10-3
TGTGCCGCCACTAGCGGGAGTGAGACCCAGTACTTC
CAATSGSETQYF
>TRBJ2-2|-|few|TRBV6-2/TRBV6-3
TGTGCCAGCAGAATTACCACCGGGGAGCTGTTTTTT
CASRITTGELFF
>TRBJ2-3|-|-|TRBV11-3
TGTGCCAGCAGCCCCCATGGGGGGGCGAGAGATACGCAGTATTTT
CASSPHGGARDTQYF
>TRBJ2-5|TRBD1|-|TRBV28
TGTGCCAGCAGTTCCCGGGACAGAGAGACCCAGTACTTC
CASSSRDRETQYF
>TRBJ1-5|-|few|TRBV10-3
TGTGCCATCAGTGAGTCGACTATGAGGGGCAATCAGCCCCAGCATTTT
CAISESTMRGNQPQHF
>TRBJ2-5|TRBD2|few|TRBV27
TGTGCCAGCAGTCACGGGACTAGCGGGAGAGCGAAGACCCAGTACTTC
CASSHGTSGRAKTQYF
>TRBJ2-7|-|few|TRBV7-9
TGTGCCAGCAATTCCGGGCAGTGGGGCGAGCAGTACTTC
CASNSGQWGEQYF
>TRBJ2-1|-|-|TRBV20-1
TGCAGTGCTTACAGACTAGTACCCTCCTACAATGAGCAGTTCTTC
CSAYRLVPSYNEQFF
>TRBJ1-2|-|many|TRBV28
TGTGCCAGCAGTTTATTCAACAGGAACTATGGCTACACCTTC
CASSLFNRNYGYTF
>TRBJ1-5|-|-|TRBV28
TGTGCCAGCAGTTCCGCCGATCATCAGCCCCAGCATTTT
CASSSADHQPQHF
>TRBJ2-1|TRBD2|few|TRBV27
TGTGCCAGCAGTTTACTAGCGGGAAGTGGAAATGAGCAGTTCTTC
CASSLLAGSGNEQFF
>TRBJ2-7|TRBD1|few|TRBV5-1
TGCGCCAGCAGCTGGGGGACAGGGGTCACCTACGAGCAGTACTTC
CASSWGTGVTYEQYF
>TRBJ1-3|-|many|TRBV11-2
TGTGCCAGCAGCTCGACACCTTATGGAAACACCATATATTTT
CASSSTPYGNTIYF
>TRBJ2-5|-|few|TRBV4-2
TGTGCCAGCAGCCAAGAGAACAGCCCATTCGGACAGACCCAGTACTTC
CASSQENSPFGQTQYF
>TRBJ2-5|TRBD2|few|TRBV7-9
TGTGCCAGCAGCCGGAGGGCTAGCGGACAAGAGACCCAGTACTTC
CASSRRASGQETQYF
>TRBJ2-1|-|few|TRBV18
TGTGCCAGCTCACCACGATGGAGCGAGGAGCAGTTCTTC
CASSPRWSEEQFF
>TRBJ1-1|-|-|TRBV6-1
TGTGCCAGCAGTGAACCGGCGAACACTGAAGCTTTCTTT
CASSEPANTEAFF
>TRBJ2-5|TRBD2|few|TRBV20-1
TGCAGTGCCGGGACTAGCGGCCTAATTGAGACCCAGTACTTC
CSAGTSGLIETQYF
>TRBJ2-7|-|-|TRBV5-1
TGCGCCAGCAGCCAAACTGGACGGAGTGCTCTTGACTTC
CASSQTGRSALDF
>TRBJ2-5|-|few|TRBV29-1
TGCAGCGCCCGACGAGGCCAAGAGACCCAGTACTTC
CSARRGQETQYF